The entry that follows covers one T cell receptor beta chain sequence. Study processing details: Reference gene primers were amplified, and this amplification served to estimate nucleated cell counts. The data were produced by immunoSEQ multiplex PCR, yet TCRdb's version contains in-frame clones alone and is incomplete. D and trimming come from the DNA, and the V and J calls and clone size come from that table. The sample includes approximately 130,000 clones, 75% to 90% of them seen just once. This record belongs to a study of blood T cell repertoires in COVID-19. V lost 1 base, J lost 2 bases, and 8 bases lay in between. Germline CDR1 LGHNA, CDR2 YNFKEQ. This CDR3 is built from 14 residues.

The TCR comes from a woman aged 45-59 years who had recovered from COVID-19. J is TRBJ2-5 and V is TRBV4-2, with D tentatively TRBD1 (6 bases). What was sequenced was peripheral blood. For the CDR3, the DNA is TGTGCCAGCAGCCAAGGACAGGAGCAAGAGACCCAGTACTTC. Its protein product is CASSQGQEQETQYF.